The clone carrying this T cell receptor beta chain was observed at least ten times. Documented time point: newly diagnosed GD, antithyroid drugs for less than 3 months. RNA extracted from PBMCs served as the sequencing template. This record comes from a study of regulatory T cells in long-lasting Graves disease. HTBI primers from iRepertoire and Arm-PCR of CDR3 regions yielded the TCR beta libraries. One entry per CDR3 protein, called by TCRdb with MiXCR from the multiplex PCR reads. The data hold about 320,000 distinct CDR3 sequences, with 15% to 20% observed a single time. There are 12 residues in the CDR3. From germline, CDR1 is PRHDT and CDR2 FYEKMQ (reference sequence). Between the trimmed V and J ends, which lost 5 bases and 3 bases, there was a span of 5 bases.

This clonotype was sampled from a female donor with Graves disease. The source material was peripheral blood mononuclear cells (PBMCs), sampled at new diagnosis, from a patient treated with antithyroid drugs. This chain links TRBV13 with TRBJ1-5; D ambiguous. The CDR3 coding sequence is TGTGCCAGCAGCCACCTCAATCAGCCCCAGCATTTT. Translating gives CASSHLNQPQHF.